The following is a T cell receptor beta chain sequence with its context. A junction end diverges from the germline sequence, so it may reflect a read error. Seattle cases were enrolled at active infection and followed longitudinally. The CDR3 runs to 16 residues. CDR1 SEHNR and CDR2 FQNEAQ come from the germline V gene (reference sequence). The data derive from a study of blood T cell repertoires in COVID-19. Overall study: Both acute and convalescent COVID-19 samples were obtained from the United States, Italy and Spain. The analysed material was cDNA or gDNA that came from T cells, B-cell-depleted T cells, or PBMCs.

Source study methods: Amplified reference gene primers provided the basis for estimating nucleated cell counts. Some clones are missing from TCRdb's copy, which holds only in-frame ones; the method was immunoSEQ multiplex PCR. V and J calls and clone size are copied from that table; D and trimming were computed from the DNA. Found here are 200,000 to 250,000 clones, 81% of them singletons; the top ten hold roughly 7.4%. The receptor's source is a woman over 75 with COVID-19, enrolled during active disease. The chain employs TRBV7-9 and TRBJ2-3; D is possibly TRBD1 (6 bases). Sequencing input: peripheral blood. Written as DNA, the CDR3 is TGTGCCAGCAGCTTATACCAGGGGCTAATCACAGGTACGCAGTATTTT. This translates into CASSLYQGLITGTQYF.